Presented here are 24 T cell receptor beta chains from one specimen sequenced in a study of shared T cell receptors in the human thymus. Profiling relied on immunoSEQ multiplex PCR, and the TCRdb table lists in-frame clones only, not all of them. The top ten clones hold under 0.012% of a sample with more than 550,000 clones, approximately 85% of them seen once. The same data also contributed to another study, on human thymus T cells.

Material for sequencing was thymocytes. Receptors originate from a girl less than two years old with a congenital heart defect.

This chain links TRBV6-5 with TRBJ2-1; 10 bases match TRBD2. V dropped 8 bases and J dropped 4; count of bases not matched to a gene: 8. The germline CDR1 and CDR2 sequences are MNHEY and SVGAGI. There are 15 residues in the CDR3. The CDR3 DNA is TGTGCCAGCGGTATTAGCGGGGGGCCTTACAATGAGCAGTTCTTC. This codes for CASGISGGPYNEQFF.

This clone showed up just once. V and J are TRBV14 and TRBJ2-3; TRBD2 agrees at 8 bases. Germline assignment: CDR1 SGHDN and CDR2 FVKESK. This CDR3 has 17 residues. The V gene end was trimmed by 0 bases and the J gene end by 2 bases; junction bases not matched to a gene: 7. CDR3 nucleotide sequence: TGTGCCAGCAGCCAAGATAGGATAGCGGGGTACACAGATACGCAGTATTTT. It codes for CASSQDRIAGYTDTQYF.

V gene TRBV6-1 combines with J gene TRBJ2-7; tentative D call: TRBD2 (5 bases). Germline CDR1 reads MNHNS; CDR2 reads SASEGT. The CDR3 extends over 12 amino acids. With 3 bases removed from V and 7 bases from J, the gap between germline ends came to 10 bases. CDR3 sequence (DNA): TGTGCCAGCAGTGATTCCGGGGTGGAGCAGTACTTC. Translated: CASSDSGVEQYF.

The chain recombines TRBV4-2 with TRBJ1-5, with 7 nucleotides matching TRBD1. CDR3 length equals 20 residues. With V trimmed by 4 bases and J by 5 bases, 23 bases remained unmatched. Germline V gene lookup returns CDR1 LGHNA and CDR2 YNFKEQ. The DNA for the CDR3 is TGTGCCAGCAGCCTCCATCAAACAGGGGACGACCGGTCTCCTTATCAGCCCCAGCATTTT. Translating gives CASSLHQTGDDRSPYQPQHF.

This chain joins TRBV5-6 and TRBJ1-1; maybe TRBD1 (5 bases). The CDR3 has 19 residues. Germline V CDR1 and CDR2: SGHDT, YYEEEE. V was clipped by 4 bases and J by 3 bases, with 28 bases between them. The CDR3 spells CASSLRENPGPLQDTEAFF. CDR3 nucleotides: TGTGCCAGCAGCCTGCGGGAAAATCCGGGACCACTTCAGGACACTGAAGCTTTCTTT. The whole variable domain, remainder taken from reference TRBV5-6 and TRBJ1-1, is DAGVTQSPTHLIKTRGQQVTLRCSPKSGHDTVSWYQQALGQGPQFIFQYYEEEERQRGNFPDRFSGHQFPNYSSELNVNALLLGDSALYLCASSLRENPGPLQDTEAFFGQGTRLTVV.

Only one count was recorded for this clone. The J gene is TRBJ1-5, the V gene TRBV15; no clear D. The germline V gene encodes CDR1 LNHNV and CDR2 YYDKDF (reference sequence). The CDR3 loop spans 18 amino acids. The V end lost 1 base, the J end lost 2 bases, and 18 bases lay between the germline ends. DNA for the CDR3: TGTGCCACCAGCAGAGTATCAAAACCATCTATCCGCAATCAGCCCCAGCATTTT. It translates to CATSRVSKPSIRNQPQHF.

The J gene is TRBJ2-7, the V gene TRBV6-5, with 8 bases identical to TRBD1. Per germline, CDR1 MNHEY and CDR2 SVGAGI. This CDR3 has 13 residues. With 5 bases clipped from V and 7 bases from J, the junction kept 7 bases outside the gene matches. The CDR3 region has the DNA TGTGCCAGCAGTCGGACAGGGAGCCGAGAGCAGTACTTC. This translates into CASSRTGSREQYF.

This clone was recorded only once. The chain links TRBV9 to TRBJ2-1; D unresolved. CDR1 is SGDLS and CDR2 is YYNGEE in the germline V gene. V lost 5 bases to trimming and J lost 5 bases, with 8 bases between them. CDR3 length: 12 amino acids. The CDR3 DNA follows: TGTGCCAGCAGTCAGTACCACAATGAGCAGTTCTTC. Translation: CASSQYHNEQFF.

The rearrangement uses TRBV28 and TRBJ2-7; D may be TRBD1 (6 bases). The CDR3 extends over 13 amino acids. Trimming took 5 bases from V and 2 from J, leaving 10 bases between them. From germline, CDR1 is MDHEN and CDR2 SYDVKM. The CDR3 here is CASSQRTAYEQYF. Here the CDR3 DNA reads TGTGCCAGCAGTCAACGGACAGCCTACGAGCAGTACTTC.

The gene calls are TRBV6-5 and TRBJ1-1, with D unclear. Trimming took 6 bases from V and 3 from J, leaving 11 bases between them. The CDR3 is 13 residues long. The germline CDR1 and CDR2 sequences are MNHEY and SVGAGI. DNA of the CDR3: TGTGCCAGCAGCCTAATATCGGACACTGAAGCTTTCTTT. Residues: CASSLISDTEAFF.

CDR3: CASSFGSGVGYEQYF. In nucleotides, the CDR3 is TGTGCCAGCAGTTTTGGTTCAGGGGTCGGCTACGAGCAGTACTTC. This chain joins TRBV28 and TRBJ2-7; the D gene is possibly TRBD1 (6 bases). CDR3 size: 15 residues. Trimming took 3 bases from V and 3 from J, leaving 15 bases between them. Germline CDR1 reads MDHEN; CDR2 reads SYDVKM. Variable domain in full (rest from reference TRBV28 and TRBJ2-7): DVKVTQSSRYLVKRTGEKVFLECVQDMDHENMFWYRQDPGLGLRLIYFSYDVKMKEKGDIPEGYSVSREKKERFSLILESASTNQTSMYLCASSFGSGVGYEQYFGPGTRLTVT.

Only one count was recorded for this clone. The rearrangement uses TRBV7-3 and TRBJ2-1; weak D call: TRBD2 (6 bases). The germline V and J ends were trimmed by 4 bases and 2 bases, with 21 bases remaining between them. The length of the CDR3 is 18 residues. CDR1 is SGHTA, CDR2 FQGTGA, per germline. The CDR3 DNA sequence: TGTGCCAGCAGCTCCAATCCCCCGGGGGTAGGGGCCTACAATGAGCAGTTCTTC. Its protein is CASSSNPPGVGAYNEQFF.

This sequence joins TRBV5-1 and TRBJ2-1; TRBD2 agrees at 11 bases. The CDR3 spans 15 residues. Germline V gene data show CDR1 as SGHRS and CDR2 as YFSETQ. V trimming: 0 bases; J trimming: 7 bases; junction bases outside the gene matches: 3. For the CDR3, the DNA is TGCGCCAGCAGCTTGGGACTAGCGGGGAATAATGAGCAGTTCTTC. Translation gives CASSLGLAGNNEQFF. Combining the CDR3 with reference TRBV5-1 and TRBJ2-1 gives the whole variable domain KAGVTQTPRYLIKTRGQQVTLSCSPISGHRSVSWYQQTPGQGLQFLFEYFSETQRNKGNFPGRFSGRQFSNSRSEMNVSTLELGDSALYLCASSLGLAGNNEQFFGPGTRLTVL.

V usage is TRBV29-1 and J usage is TRBJ1-2; 8 bases fit TRBD1. The CDR3 covers 13 residues. Germline V gives CDR1 SQVTM, CDR2 ANQGSEA. V dropped 5 bases and J dropped 6; count of bases not matched to a gene: 8. The CDR3 region has the DNA TGCAGCGTTATCGGACAGGGTGAGGATGGCTACACCTTC. Translated, it gives CSVIGQGEDGYTF.

This sequence joins TRBV15 and TRBJ2-3, with 11 bases lining up with TRBD2. The V gene's germline CDR1 is LNHNV and CDR2 YYDKDF (reference sequence). V dropped 1 base and J dropped 7; count of bases not matched to a gene: 7. CDR3 length: 16 residues. The chain's CDR3 is CATSRGASGGWNTQYF. The DNA for the CDR3 is TGTGCCACCAGCAGAGGGGCTAGCGGGGGGTGGAATACGCAGTATTTT. The whole variable domain, filled in from reference TRBV15 and TRBJ2-3, reads DAMVIQNPRYQVTQFGKPVTLSCSQTLNHNVMYWYQQKSSQAPKLLFHYYDKDFNNEADTPDNFQSRRPNTSFCFLDIRSPGLGDTAMYLCATSRGASGGWNTQYFGPGTRLTVL.

The CDR3 loop reads CASGLDGLEAFF. The CDR3 DNA reads as TGTGCTAGTGGTTTGGATGGGCTTGAAGCTTTCTTT. V and J are TRBV12-5 and TRBJ1-1; D is unclear. Germline V gene data show CDR1 as LGHNT and CDR2 as FRNRAP. The CDR3 is made up of 12 amino acids. V lost 1 base and J 7 bases, leaving 7 bases between the germline ends.

The rearrangement uses TRBV29-1 and TRBJ1-4, with D unclear. The CDR3 is 11 amino acids. Germline CDR1 is SQVTM and CDR2 is ANQGSEA. Trimming cost V 4 bases and J 7 bases, with 7 bases left between them. The CDR3 protein is CSVAGGEKLFF. CDR3 bases: TGCAGCGTTGCAGGAGGTGAAAAACTGTTTTTT. The whole variable domain, remainder taken from reference TRBV29-1 and TRBJ1-4, is SAVISQKPSRDICQRGTSLTIQCQVDSQVTMMFWYRQQPGQSLTLIATANQGSEATYESGFVIDKFPISRPNLTFSTLTVSNMSPEDSSIYLCSVAGGEKLFFGSGTQLSVL.

CDR3 nucleotide sequence: TGTGCCAGCAGCCAAGCACAGGCGGTGTACACTGAAGCTTTCTTT. It is translated as CASSQAQAVYTEAFF. V gene TRBV28 combines with J gene TRBJ1-1; perhaps TRBD1 as D (5 bases). The CDR3 has 15 residues. CDR1 and CDR2 (germline): MDHEN, SYDVKM. V lost 6 bases and J lost 3, with 17 bases in between.

In nucleotides, the CDR3 is TGTGCCAGCAGTCAGACAGATTATAGCAATCAGCCCCAGCATTTT. The encoded protein is CASSQTDYSNQPQHF. The chain links TRBV28 to TRBJ1-5; TRBD1 is a possible D gene (5 bases). The CDR3 sequence is 15 residues long. The ends were cut back, 5 bases at V and 0 bases at J, with 11 bases in the middle. Germline V gene data show CDR1 as MDHEN and CDR2 as SYDVKM.

The chain links TRBV14 to TRBJ1-1; 7 nucleotides line up with TRBD1. Germline V gene data show CDR1 as SGHDN and CDR2 as FVKESK. Trimming at V came to 4 bases and at J to 1 base, leaving 9 bases not matched to a gene. This CDR3 spans 16 amino acids. CDR3 in DNA: TGTGCCAGCAGCCCGTGGACCGGGACAGAGAACACTGAAGCTTTCTTT. It is translated as CASSPWTGTENTEAFF.

The rearrangement uses TRBV4-1 and TRBJ1-1; D call uncertain. This CDR3 has 17 amino acids. CDR1 is MGHRA and CDR2 is YSYEKL in the germline V gene. V was trimmed by 0 bases and J by 1 base, leaving 15 bases between them. The CDR3 region has the DNA TGCGCCAGCAGCCAAGATCAAGGAGGGAAGAAGAACACTGAAGCTTTCTTT. It translates to CASSQDQGGKKNTEAFF.

This clone is a singleton in its sample. The chain joins TRBV15 to TRBJ1-6, with 7 positions matching TRBD1. There are 17 residues in the CDR3. The V and J ends lost 3 bases and 7 bases, in that order; junction bases with no gene match: 12. Looked up from germline, CDR1 is LNHNV and CDR2 is YYDKDF (reference sequence). This CDR3 is CATSRHYLQGPNSPLHF. CDR3 in DNA: TGTGCCACCAGCAGGCACTATCTACAGGGGCCCAATTCACCCCTCCACTTT.

V usage is TRBV27 and J usage is TRBJ1-4, with D maybe TRBD1 (6 bases). V was pared by 5 bases and J by 10 bases, with 17 bases between. The CDR3 has 14 residues. Germline assignment: CDR1 MNHEY and CDR2 SMNVEV (reference sequence). The CDR3 DNA reads TGTGCCAGCAGTCCCGGGACACTCGGCCGAAAACTGTTTTTT. It specifies CASSPGTLGRKLFF.

The chain has TRBV11-1 and TRBJ1-3; 7 nucleotides match TRBD1. J was trimmed by 2 bases and V by 0 bases; bases with no gene match: 1. This CDR3 has 15 amino acids. Germline V lookup: CDR1 SGHAT, CDR2 FQDESV (reference sequence). The CDR3 DNA reads as TGTGCCAGCAGCTTAGCAAGGGGGCCTGGAAACACCATATATTTT. Protein sequence: CASSLARGPGNTIYF.